These 10 T cell receptor beta chains came from one sample sequenced in a study of CD8+CD57+ T cells in acquired aplastic anemia. Previously, flow cytometry had revealed CD8+CD57+ cell expansion in the patients chosen for sequencing. Investigators profiled TCR beta VDJ and CDR3 from genomic DNA template. Using its own MiXCR run on the reads, TCRdb lists one record per CDR3 protein. This sample yields under 200,000 distinct CDR3 sequences, of which roughly half are seen a single time; around 1.8% belongs to the top ten. The source material was sorted CD4+, CD8+, or CD8+CD57+ T cells (not recorded which) from PBMCs. These receptors all come from a human donor with aplastic anemia.

This clonotype occurred many times. V and J are TRBV19 and TRBJ2-7, with 8 bases fitting TRBD1. Germline V lookup: CDR1 LNHDA, CDR2 SQIVND (reference sequence). V gave up 5 bases and J gave up 3 bases; unmatched junction bases: 12. The CDR3 sequence is 16 residues long. The CDR3 nucleotides read TGTGCCAGTAGTCCCAGGGGGCGCGATGGGGGCTACGAGCAGTACTTC. Translating gives CASSPRGRDGGYEQYF.

This clonotype was found a few times. The J gene is TRBJ2-3, the V gene TRBV28; no clear D. V was trimmed by 7 bases and J by 5 bases, leaving 13 bases between them. Germline CDR1 is MDHEN and CDR2 is SYDVKM. This CDR3 has 13 amino acids. CDR3 DNA sequence: TGTGCCAGCAAGTTGGGTATGGGAGATACGCAGTATTTT. This translates into CASKLGMGDTQYF. Based on the CDR3 plus reference TRBV28 and TRBJ2-3, the full variable domain is DVKVTQSSRYLVKRTGEKVFLECVQDMDHENMFWYRQDPGLGLRLIYFSYDVKMKEKGDIPEGYSVSREKKERFSLILESASTNQTSMYLCASKLGMGDTQYFGPGTRLTVL.

The rearrangement joins TRBV19 to TRBJ2-1; D perhaps matches TRBD1 (6 bases). Germline V gene lookup returns CDR1 LNHDA and CDR2 SQIVND (reference sequence). Trimming took 5 bases from V and 3 from J, leaving 14 bases between them. The CDR3 length is 15 residues. The CDR3 loop reads CASSALWGRYNEQFF. CDR3 in DNA: TGTGCCAGTAGTGCTCTCTGGGGGCGCTACAATGAGCAGTTCTTC.

J is TRBJ2-7 and V is TRBV7-6, with a tentative D call TRBD2 (6 bases). V gave up 5 bases and J gave up 3 bases, with 17 bases separating them. The CDR3 is 15 residues long. Germline values: CDR1 SGHVS, CDR2 FNYEAQ. This chain's CDR3 is CASSKGAGQNYEQYF. DNA for the CDR3: TGTGCCAGCAGCAAAGGGGCGGGGCAGAACTACGAGCAGTACTTC.

The chain joins TRBV20-1 to TRBJ1-3; no clear D. The germline CDR1 and CDR2 sequences are DFQATT and SNEGSKA (reference sequence). V gave up 6 bases and J gave up 0 bases, with 9 bases separating them. The CDR3 runs to 13 residues. For the CDR3, the DNA is TGCAGTGCCAGACCGGCCTCTGGAAACACCATATATTTT. It codes for CSARPASGNTIYF.

This clonotype was picked up many times. CDR3: CASSRNLRRGGHDTQYF. DNA of the CDR3: TGCGCCAGCAGCCGAAACCTACGGCGGGGGGGCCATGATACGCAGTATTTT. The chain uses TRBV4-3 and TRBJ2-3; 9 nucleotides match TRBD2. This CDR3 comprises 17 residues. Germline CDR1 LGHNA, CDR2 YSLEER. With 4 bases clipped from V and 6 bases from J, the junction kept 14 bases outside the gene matches.

This chain uses TRBV11-1 with TRBJ2-1; D ambiguous. Trimming stripped 2 bases from V and 6 bases from J, with 11 bases between. Per germline, CDR1 SGHAT and CDR2 FQDESV (reference sequence). The CDR3 has 14 residues. The CDR3 bases are TGTGCCAGCAGCTTAAGCAAGATACTCAATGAGCAGTTCTTC. It is translated as CASSLSKILNEQFF.

This clonotype was detected ten times or more. This chain uses TRBV5-1 with TRBJ2-3, with 9 positions matching TRBD2. This CDR3 comprises 15 residues. Losses at the gene ends were 4 bases for V and 6 bases for J; bases not matched to a gene: 9. The germline gives CDR1 SGHRS, CDR2 YFSETQ. The CDR3 loop reads CASSIRGRAADTQYF. The CDR3 DNA reads TGCGCCAGCAGCATCCGCGGGAGGGCCGCGGATACGCAGTATTTT.

This clonotype was seen a few times. The chain employs TRBV18 and TRBJ1-3, with D unclear. This CDR3 contains 14 residues. Germline-derived CDR1 and CDR2 are KGHSH and LQKENI. The V gene lost 2 bases and the J gene lost 0 bases, with 5 bases spanning the gap. In DNA form, the CDR3 reads TGTGCCAGCTCACCAGCCTCCTCTGGAAACACCATATATTTT. Its translation: CASSPASSGNTIYF. The full variable domain, with the rest looked up from reference TRBV18 and TRBJ1-3, is NAGVMQNPRHLVRRRGQEARLRCSPMKGHSHVYWYRQLPEEGLKFMVYLQKENIIDESGMPKERFSAEFPKEGPSILRIQQVVRGDSAAYFCASSPASSGNTIYFGEGSWLTVV.

CDR3 sequence: CAIIGAGPTEAFF. The DNA for the CDR3 is TGTGCCATCATTGGGGCAGGGCCCACTGAAGCTTTCTTT. V usage is TRBV10-3 and J usage is TRBJ1-1; a possible D gene is TRBD1 (5 bases). V lost 7 bases and J 4 bases, leaving 13 bases between the germline ends. This CDR3 is built from 13 residues. The V gene's germline CDR1 is ENHRY and CDR2 SYGVKD.